The 7 T cell receptor beta chains given below trace back to one sample, sequenced in a study of regulatory T cells in long-lasting Graves disease (dated by TCRdb to the early 2020s). The meaning of the sample's time point label: newly diagnosed GD, antithyroid drugs for less than 3 months. For both TCR sequencing and RNA sequencing, RNA was extracted from PBMCs using TRIzol. Library creation used multiplex PCR. These reads were obtained on an Illumina HiSeq 4000. CDR3 regions were amplified by Arm-PCR with iRepertoire HTBI primers to construct TCR beta libraries. Using fastp trimming at Q25 and MiXCR clonotype assembly, TCRdb reanalyzed the public sequencing data and kept in-frame beta chains. When rows share a CDR3 protein, they turn into one entry using the most common DNA and genes. This sample holds a few hundred thousand distinct CDR3 sequences; about 20% were observed only once. The ten largest make up around 13% of the sample.

The sample was also linked to a second study, of T cells in Graves' hyperthyroidism and ophthalmopathy.

Specimen: peripheral blood mononuclear cells (PBMCs), collected at new diagnosis, from a patient treated with antithyroid drugs. The receptors originated from a woman aged 25 to 39 with Graves disease. Donor details come from another sample of the same person, matched by shared clones.

The table lists this clonotype with many counts. The gene calls are TRBV27 and TRBJ1-1; TRBD1 aligns across 7 bases. Germline lookup yields CDR1 MNHEY and CDR2 SMNVEV (reference sequence). This CDR3 is 15 amino acids long. The V gene end was trimmed by 5 bases and the J gene end by 3 bases; junction bases not matched to a gene: 9. The CDR3 sequence is CASSRTGLGDTEAFF. CDR3 sequence (DNA): TGTGCCAGCAGTCGGACAGGCCTGGGGGACACTGAAGCTTTCTTT.

Ten or more counts support this clonotype. This sequence joins TRBV12-3 or TRBV12-4 and TRBJ2-5; possibly TRBD1 for D (5 bases). The CDR3 runs to 13 residues. V lost 3 bases, J lost 5 bases, and 10 bases lay in between. The CDR3, as DNA: TGTGCCAGCAGTTTCGGCAGGGATGAGACCCAGTACTTC. Its translation is CASSFGRDETQYF.

The rearrangement links TRBV6-2 or TRBV6-3 to TRBJ1-2, with 8 bases that match TRBD1. CDR1 MNHEY and CDR2 SVGEGT come from the germline V gene. This CDR3 has 16 residues. Trimming at V came to 0 bases and at J to 5 bases, leaving 8 bases not matched to a gene. The CDR3 DNA follows: TGTGCCAGCAGTTACTCGAGCTGGCAGGGGGCGTATGGCTACACCTTC. It yields the protein CASSYSSWQGAYGYTF.

At least ten counts were recorded for this clonotype. The rearrangement uses TRBV7-9 and TRBJ1-1; no clear D gene. V dropped 1 base and J dropped 1 base, with 7 bases sitting between them. Germline CDR1 SEHNR, CDR2 FQNEAQ (reference sequence). The CDR3 runs to 14 residues. The CDR3: CASSLEHSNTEAFF. CDR3 nucleotides: TGTGCCAGCAGCTTAGAACACTCGAACACTGAAGCTTTCTTT.

This clonotype showed up many times. The J gene is TRBJ2-7, the V gene TRBV20-1; possible D gene TRBD2, 6 bases. Looked up from germline, CDR1 is DFQATT and CDR2 is SNEGSKA (reference sequence). Trimming removed 6 bases from V and 4 bases from J, with 16 bases in between. This CDR3 region has 13 residues. The CDR3 DNA reads as TGCAGTGCCGGGAGCAGGGCTAAGTACGAGCAGTACTTC. It is translated as CSAGSRAKYEQYF.

CDR3 sequence reads: CASSLNPPGWAEETQYF. The CDR3 DNA follows: TGTGCCAGCAGCTTAAACCCCCCGGGTTGGGCCGAAGAGACCCAGTACTTC. This chain joins TRBV11-2 and TRBJ2-5; no reliable D call. Germline lookup yields CDR1 SGHAT and CDR2 FQNNGV. The CDR3 extends over 17 amino acids. Trimming shortened V by 2 bases and J by 3 bases, and 19 bases separated the two germline ends.

This clonotype showed up just once. The chain is built from TRBV6-5 and TRBJ2-4; 7 bases agree with TRBD1. This CDR3 is built from 15 residues. V lost 0 bases and J lost 1; bases outside the gene matches: 0. Germline CDR1 and CDR2: MNHEY and SVGAGI. The CDR3 reads CASSYSTGAKNIQYF. The CDR3 DNA sequence: TGTGCCAGCAGTTACTCGACAGGGGCCAAAAACATTCAGTACTTC.